The 17 T cell receptor beta chains below come from one sample, sequenced in a study of memory CD4+ T cells and cytomegalovirus serostatus. Single viable CD3+CD4+CD8-CD45RO+ cells were sorted as the memory CD4+ T cells. The assay was immunoSEQ multiplex PCR, and TCRdb's table has in-frame clones only and misses some. The table records tens of thousands of clones, about three quarters of them present only once. Material: memory CD4+ T cells from blood. The receptors stem from an adult in good health and CMV-seronegative.

V and J are TRBV5-1 and TRBJ1-4; 8 bases fit TRBD1. Trimming cost V 2 bases and J 8 bases; bases outside gene matches: 5. The CDR3 has 14 residues. Germline V lookup: CDR1 SGHRS, CDR2 YFSETQ. The CDR3 is CASSLDRGGEKLFF. CDR3 sequence (DNA): TGCGCCAGCAGCTTAGACAGGGGAGGGGAAAAACTGTTTTTT.

The chain joins TRBV7-6 to TRBJ1-5, with D possibly being TRBD1 (6 bases). The V gene lost 5 bases and the J gene lost 0 bases, with 11 bases spanning the gap. This CDR3 region has 15 residues. Germline assignment: CDR1 SGHVS and CDR2 FNYEAQ. The DNA for the CDR3 is TGTGCCAGCAGCCAGGACAGTACTAGCAATCAGCCCCAGCATTTT. It yields the protein CASSQDSTSNQPQHF. The full variable domain, rest sourced from reference TRBV7-6 and TRBJ1-5, is GAGVSQSPRYKVTKRGQDVALRCDPISGHVSLYWYRQALGQGPEFLTYFNYEAQQDKSGLPNDRFSAERPEGSISTLTIQRTEQRDSAMYRCASSQDSTSNQPQHFGDGTRLSIL.

This clone appeared a single time. This sequence joins TRBV2 and TRBJ1-5; D is undetermined. Germline V lookup: CDR1 SNHLY, CDR2 FYNNEI. The CDR3 is 13 amino acids. Trimming took 4 bases from V and 4 from J, leaving 8 bases between them. The CDR3 sequence is CASSGASNQPQHF. The DNA for the CDR3 is TGTGCCAGCAGTGGAGCGAGTAATCAGCCCCAGCATTTT. Together with reference TRBV2 and TRBJ1-5, the CDR3 gives the full variable domain: EPEVTQTPSHQVTQMGQEVILRCVPISNHLYFYWYRQILGQKVEFLVSFYNNEISEKSEIFDDQFSVERPDGSNFTLKIRSTKLEDSAMYFCASSGASNQPQHFGDGTRLSIL.

This clone was seen a single time. The chain uses TRBV6-1 and TRBJ2-3; D not resolved. The V gene lost 5 bases and the J gene lost 0 bases, with 12 bases spanning the gap. CDR3 size: 15 residues. Germline CDR1 is MNHNS and CDR2 is SASEGT. CDR3 in amino acids: CASSSTPTSTDTQYF. The CDR3 coding sequence is TGTGCCAGCAGTTCGACTCCAACTAGCACAGATACGCAGTATTTT.

The chain employs TRBV29-1 and TRBJ2-7; TRBD1 is a possible D gene (6 bases). Looked up from germline, CDR1 is SQVTM and CDR2 is ANQGSEA. Trimming removed 7 bases from V and 4 bases from J, with 17 bases in between. CDR3 length: 13 residues. The CDR3 coding sequence is TGCAGCGGCAGCAGGGGTTGGGAGTACGAGCAGTACTTC. Protein: CSGSRGWEYEQYF.

The chain couples TRBV5-8 to TRBJ1-6; D unclear. The CDR3 is 14 residues long. Germline CDR1 and CDR2: SGHTS and YDEGEE. The V end was cut by 4 bases, the J end by 9 bases, with 14 bases between. CDR3: CASSRGFTSSPLHF. The CDR3 DNA reads as TGTGCCAGCAGCCGAGGGTTTACGAGTTCACCCCTCCACTTT. The entire variable domain, with the rest obtained from reference TRBV5-8 and TRBJ1-6, is as follows: EAGVTQSPTHLIKTRGQQATLRCSPISGHTSVYWYQQALGLGLQFLLWYDEGEERNRGNFPPRFSGRQFPNYSSELNVNALELEDSALYLCASSRGFTSSPLHFGNGTRLTVT.

The V and J genes are TRBV7-9 and TRBJ1-1; 7 bases line up with TRBD1. Trimming took 2 bases from V and 11 from J; bases not matched to a gene: 8. Germline V gene data show CDR1 as SEHNR and CDR2 as FQNEAQ (reference sequence). CDR3 length: 13 residues. CDR3 bases: TGTGCCAGCAGCTTAACTGCACAGGGGAGGGCTTTCTTT. Translation gives CASSLTAQGRAFF. The full variable domain, with the rest looked up from reference TRBV7-9 and TRBJ1-1, is DTGVSQNPRHKITKRGQNVTFRCDPISEHNRLYWYRQTLGQGPEFLTYFQNEAQLEKSRLLSDRFSAERPKGSFSTLEIQRTEQGDSAMYLCASSLTAQGRAFFGQGTRLTVV.

The rearrangement links TRBV6-5 to TRBJ1-6, with TRBD1 as a possible D gene (5 bases). Trimming removed 8 bases at V and 7 bases at J, with 12 bases between. The CDR3 runs 13 residues. Germline V gene data show CDR1 as MNHEY and CDR2 as SVGAGI. Written as DNA, the CDR3 is TGTGCCAGCCATTTGGGGGGGAATTCACCCCTCCACTTT. It translates to CASHLGGNSPLHF.

This chain connects TRBV6-6 to TRBJ1-2, with 7 bases matching TRBD1. The CDR3 is 15 amino acids. With V trimmed by 6 bases and J by 2 bases, 9 bases remained unmatched. CDR1 is MNHNY and CDR2 is SVGAGI in the germline V gene (reference sequence). The DNA of the CDR3 is TGTGCCAGCAGGGAGAGCTTGACAGGGAACTATGGCTACACCTTC. Its protein is CASRESLTGNYGYTF.

The V gene is TRBV29-1, the J gene TRBJ1-2; D is unclear. The CDR3 consists of 11 residues. V lost 2 bases to trimming and J lost 4 bases, with 5 bases between them. In germline, CDR1 is SQVTM, CDR2 ANQGSEA. The CDR3, as DNA: TGCAGCGTTGAACGTGGCTATGGCTACACCTTC. Encoded protein: CSVERGYGYTF.

The chain is built from TRBV5-6 and TRBJ2-1; D not certain. The CDR3 extends over 15 amino acids. The V gene's germline CDR1 is SGHDT and CDR2 YYEEEE. Deletions cut 3 bases from V and 1 base from J, with 11 bases between. The CDR3 DNA follows: TGTGCCAGCAGCTCGCTTTCCGGGTCCTACAATGAGCAGTTCTTC. This gives the protein CASSSLSGSYNEQFF.

The chain joins TRBV10-3 to TRBJ1-1; 9 bases align to TRBD1. The CDR3 consists of 12 residues. After removal of 6 bases from V and 6 bases from J, the junction contained 2 bases not matched to a gene. Germline-derived CDR1 and CDR2 are ENHRY and SYGVKD. CDR3 protein: CAIRGQGSEAFF. CDR3 sequence (DNA): TGTGCCATCAGGGGACAGGGTTCTGAAGCTTTCTTT.

The chain employs TRBV19 and TRBJ2-7; D is unresolved. There are 11 residues in the CDR3. Germline-derived CDR1 and CDR2 are LNHDA and SQIVND (reference sequence). The CDR3 coding sequence is TGTGCTACAACGGACTCCTACGAGCAGTACTTC. Translation: CATTDSYEQYF.

This chain uses TRBV7-6 with TRBJ2-5; D may be TRBD2 (7 bases). The CDR3 spans 15 residues. The germline V gene encodes CDR1 SGHVS and CDR2 FNYEAQ. V was clipped by 5 bases and J by 1 base, with 14 bases between them. The CDR3 nucleotides are TGTGCCAGCAGCCGCCCGAGGGGGGGCCAAGAGACCCAGTACTTC. This encodes CASSRPRGGQETQYF.

The genes are TRBV5-6 and TRBJ1-1, with D perhaps matching TRBD1 (6 bases). Germline V CDR1 and CDR2: SGHDT, YYEEEE. Trimming took 1 base from V and 1 from J, leaving 14 bases between them. This CDR3 comprises 16 residues. Here the CDR3 DNA reads TGTGCCAGCAGCTTGACAGGGAAGTTCGGGAACACTGAAGCTTTCTTT. As protein: CASSLTGKFGNTEAFF.

The chain is built from TRBV7-2 and TRBJ2-7, with D uncertain. Trimming stripped 3 bases from V and 6 bases from J, with 12 bases between. The CDR3 extends over 13 amino acids. Germline V gene data show CDR1 as SGHTA and CDR2 as FQGNSA. The DNA for the CDR3 is TGTGCCAGCAGCTTCTTTGGACCGACCGAGCAGTACTTC. Protein product: CASSFFGPTEQYF.

The chain carries TRBV7-7 and TRBJ2-2, with 8 bases lining up with TRBD1. The CDR3 is 14 amino acids. From germline, CDR1 is SSHAT and CDR2 FNYEAQ (reference sequence). With V trimmed by 3 bases and J by 5 bases, 2 bases remained unmatched. The CDR3 is CASSLTGVTGELFF. CDR3 nucleotides: TGTGCCAGCAGCTTGACAGGGGTAACCGGGGAGCTGTTTTTT.